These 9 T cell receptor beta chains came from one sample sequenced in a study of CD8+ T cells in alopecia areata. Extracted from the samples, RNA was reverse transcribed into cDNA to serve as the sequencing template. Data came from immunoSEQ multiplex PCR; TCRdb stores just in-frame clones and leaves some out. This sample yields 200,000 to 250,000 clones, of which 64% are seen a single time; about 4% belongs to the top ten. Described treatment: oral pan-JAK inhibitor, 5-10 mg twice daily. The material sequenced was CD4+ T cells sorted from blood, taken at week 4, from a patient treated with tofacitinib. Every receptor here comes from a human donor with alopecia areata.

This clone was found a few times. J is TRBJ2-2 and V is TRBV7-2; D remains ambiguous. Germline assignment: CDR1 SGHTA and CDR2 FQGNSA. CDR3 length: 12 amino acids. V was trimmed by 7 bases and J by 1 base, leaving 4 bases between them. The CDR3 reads CASNQNTGELFF. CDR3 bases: TGTGCCAGCAACCAGAACACCGGGGAGCTGTTTTTT. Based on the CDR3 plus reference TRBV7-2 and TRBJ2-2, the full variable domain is GAGVSQSPSNKVTEKGKDVELRCDPISGHTALYWYRQSLGQGLEFLIYFQGNSAPDKSGLPSDRFSAERTGGSVSTLTIQRTQQEDSAVYLCASNQNTGELFFGEGSRLTVL.

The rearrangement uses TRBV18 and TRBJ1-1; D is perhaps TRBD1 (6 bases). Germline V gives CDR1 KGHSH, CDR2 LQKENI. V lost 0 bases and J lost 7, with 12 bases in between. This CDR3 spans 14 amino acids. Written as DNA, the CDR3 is TGTGCCAGCTCACCACCATCAGGGACACTTGAAGCTTTCTTT. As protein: CASSPPSGTLEAFF.

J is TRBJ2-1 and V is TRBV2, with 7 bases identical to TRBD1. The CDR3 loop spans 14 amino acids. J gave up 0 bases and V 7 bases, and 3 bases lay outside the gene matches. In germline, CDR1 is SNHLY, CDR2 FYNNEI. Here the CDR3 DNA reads TGTGCCAGCAAGACAGGGAGCTCCTACAATGAGCAGTTCTTC. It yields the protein CASKTGSSYNEQFF.

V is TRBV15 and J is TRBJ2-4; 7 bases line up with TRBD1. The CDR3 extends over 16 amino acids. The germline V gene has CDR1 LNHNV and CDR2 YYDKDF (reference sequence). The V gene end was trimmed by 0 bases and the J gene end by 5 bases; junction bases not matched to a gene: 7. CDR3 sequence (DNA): TGTGCCACCAGCAGAGATTCTGGGGACAGCGAAAACATTCAGTACTTC. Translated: CATSRDSGDSENIQYF.

The CDR3 loop is CSVGGVAGEEQFF. For the CDR3, the DNA is TGCAGCGTGGGTGGTGTGGCGGGGGAAGAGCAGTTCTTC. This sequence joins TRBV29-1 and TRBJ2-1; 7 nucleotides line up with TRBD2. The ends lost 6 bases at V and 10 bases at J; junction bases unmatched: 12. CDR1 is SQVTM, CDR2 ANQGSEA, per germline. This CDR3 comprises 13 residues.

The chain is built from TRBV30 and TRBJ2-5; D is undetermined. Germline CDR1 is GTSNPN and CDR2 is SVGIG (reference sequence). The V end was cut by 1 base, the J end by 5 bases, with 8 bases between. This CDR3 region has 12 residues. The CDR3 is CAWSGTIETQYF. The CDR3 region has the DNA TGTGCCTGGAGTGGGACGATCGAGACCCAGTACTTC.

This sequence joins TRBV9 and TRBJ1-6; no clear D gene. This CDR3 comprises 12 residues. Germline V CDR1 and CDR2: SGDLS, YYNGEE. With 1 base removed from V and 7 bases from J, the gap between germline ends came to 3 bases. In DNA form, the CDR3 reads TGTGCCAGCAGCGTATCGAATTCACCCCTCCACTTT. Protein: CASSVSNSPLHF.

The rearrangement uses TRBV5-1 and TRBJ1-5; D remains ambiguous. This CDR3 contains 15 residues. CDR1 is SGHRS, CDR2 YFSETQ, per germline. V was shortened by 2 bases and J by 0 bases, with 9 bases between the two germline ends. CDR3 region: CASSFGVDSNQPQHF. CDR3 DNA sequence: TGCGCCAGCAGCTTTGGGGTTGATAGCAATCAGCCCCAGCATTTT.

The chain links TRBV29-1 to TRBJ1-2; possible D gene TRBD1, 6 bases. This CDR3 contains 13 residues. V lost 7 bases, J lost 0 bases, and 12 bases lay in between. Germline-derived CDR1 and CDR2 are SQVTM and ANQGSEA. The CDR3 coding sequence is TGCAGCGGGGGACAATCCGCTAACTATGGCTACACCTTC. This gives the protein CSGGQSANYGYTF.